This T cell receptor (beta chain) was retrieved from a study of Ad26.COV2.S vaccination and SARS-CoV-2 variants. This CDR3 is built from 16 residues. Germline V gene lookup returns CDR1 GTSNPN and CDR2 SVGIG (reference sequence). The ends lost 3 bases at V and 7 bases at J; junction bases unmatched: 15. Sequencing was performed with immunoSEQ multiplex PCR; in TCRdb, only in-frame clones are kept and a portion is missing. Among about 280,000 clones listed, about 89% were seen once. Treatment noted: about 20 received Ad26.COV2.S at low or high dose, single or two shots; roughly 5 received placebo; per-sample allocation not given. Day 63 after the first vaccine or placebo injection was the time point for sampling.

This rearrangement joins TRBV30 to TRBJ2-3; 8 positions agree with TRBD2. This clonotype was sampled from a person aged 18-65 years who received the Ad26.COV2.S COVID-19 vaccine or a placebo. The sequencing used peripheral blood, collected in a trial of Ad26.COV2.S vaccine versus placebo. CDR3 nucleotide sequence: TGTGCCTGGAGGACGCCCGGGACTAGAGACATCAATACGCAGTATTTT. Translating it yields CAWRTPGTRDINTQYF. The entire variable domain, with the rest obtained from reference TRBV30 and TRBJ2-3, is as follows: SQTIHQWPATLVQPVGSPLSLECTVEGTSNPNLYWYRQAAGRGLQLLFYSVGIGQISSEVPQNLSASRPQDRQFILSSKKLLLSDSGFYLCAWRTPGTRDINTQYFGPGTRLTVL.